The 30 T cell receptor beta chains in this list originate from one sample, sequenced in a study of tumor and adjacent non-tumor tissue in lung cancer. The template was RNA from unsorted bulk tissue. The library came from three nested PCR rounds adapted from ARM-PCR protocols. One entry per CDR3 protein, called by TCRdb with MiXCR from the multiplex PCR reads. The sample contains about 110,000 distinct CDR3 sequences, 84% of which appear only once. The sequenced sample was lung tumor tissue. The origin of the receptors is a man aged 65 to 79 with non-small cell lung cancer.

The chain recombines TRBV4-1 with TRBJ2-2, with 9 bases aligning to TRBD1. J gave up 10 bases and V 4 bases, and 13 bases lay outside the gene matches. Germline CDR1 reads MGHRA; CDR2 reads YSYEKL. The CDR3 is made up of 16 amino acids. CDR3 nucleotides: TGCGCCAGCAGCCCCCGGACAGGGGTCGACCTCAAGGAGCTGTTTTTT. It translates to CASSPRTGVDLKELFF.

Notes on this clonotype: At one end, the junction sequence differs from germline, possibly due to a read error. The J gene is TRBJ1-2, the V gene TRBV30; no definite D call. CDR1 and CDR2 from the germline V gene are GTSNPN and SVGIG (reference sequence). CDR3 length: 15 amino acids. The CDR3 DNA is TGTGACTGGATCCACTCAGCCGTTTCCTCCTATGGCTACACCTTC. Translated, it gives CDWIHSAVSSYGYTF. Full variable domain (missing parts from reference TRBV30 and TRBJ1-2): SQTIHQWPATLVQPVGSPLSLECTVEGTSNPNLYWYRQAAGRGLQLLFYSVGIGQISSEVPQNLSASRPQDRQFILSSKKLLLSDSGFYLCDWIHSAVSSYGYTFGSGTRLTVV.

As to this clonotype: The conserved phenylalanine or tryptophan is not found at the CDR3 terminus, so this likely reflects a read error. This sequence joins TRBV7-9 and TRBJ1-2; D is undetermined. Germline values: CDR1 SEHNR, CDR2 FQNEAQ (reference sequence). The CDR3 consists of 12 residues. CDR3 loop: CVSSQVHVGYTL. In DNA, the CDR3 is TGTGTCAGCAGCCAAGTCCATGTCGGCTACACCTTA.

The chain has TRBV28 and TRBJ2-7, with unresolved D. This CDR3 is built from 15 residues. Trimming shortened V by 0 bases and J by 1 base, and 10 bases separated the two germline ends. The germline gives CDR1 MDHEN, CDR2 SYDVKM. Written as DNA, the CDR3 is TGTGCCAGCAGTTTATGGGAGTTCGTGTCCTACGAGCAGTACTTC. Translation gives CASSLWEFVSYEQYF.

Concerning this clonotype itself: This may come from a read error, since a much larger clone is one base off. The V call is TRBV7-9, the J call TRBJ2-5; D perhaps matches TRBD1 (6 bases). The CDR3 is 13 residues long. The germline gives CDR1 SEHNR, CDR2 FQNEAQ (reference sequence). The CDR3 reads CTSSTTGGETQYF. Written as DNA, the CDR3 is TGTACCAGCAGCACGACAGGCGGAGAGACCCAGTACTTC.

Regarding this clonotype: One end of the junction fails to match germline, which may point to a read error. V is TRBV10-1 and J is TRBJ2-2, with D possibly TRBD2 on 6 matching bases. CDR3 length: 15 amino acids. CDR1 and CDR2 from the germline V gene are WNHNN and SYGVQD (reference sequence). The CDR3 DNA sequence: TGCACCAGCAGTGTAGGGAGGTCGAACACCGGGGAGCTGTGTTTT. Translated, it gives CTSSVGRSNTGELCF.

With regard to this clonotype: At one boundary the junction diverges from the germline segment, which might be a read error. The chain is built from TRBV7-9 and TRBJ1-2; the D is unclear. This CDR3 is built from 15 residues. The germline V gene encodes CDR1 SEHNR and CDR2 FQNEAQ (reference sequence). DNA of the CDR3: TGTGCCAGCAACTTAGATGCGCCTTCACCCTATGACTACACCTTC. As protein: CASNLDAPSPYDYTF.

To note about this clonotype: One end of the junction does not line up with germline, which may come from a read error. The chain couples TRBV11-2 to TRBJ2-5, with D perhaps TRBD2 (5 bases). The CDR3 consists of 14 residues. From germline, CDR1 is SGHAT and CDR2 FQNNGV. As DNA, the CDR3 is TGTGCCAGCATCTTAGGAGGACTCTGGGGGACCCAGTACTTC. The encoded protein is CASILGGLWGTQYF.

With regard to this clonotype: A junction boundary mismatches the germline segment, possibly from a read error. The V and J genes are TRBV11-2 and TRBJ2-1; D is possibly TRBD2 (6 bases). The CDR3 covers 18 residues. CDR1 SGHAT and CDR2 FQNNGV come from the germline V gene. The chain's CDR3 is CASNLYVWDWASYNEQSF. CDR3 bases: TGTGCCAGCAACTTATATGTGTGGGACTGGGCCTCCTACAATGAGCAGTCCTTC.

This clonotype was counted a few times. At one boundary the junction diverges from the germline segment, which might be a read error. This chain connects TRBV20-1 to TRBJ2-3; 9 bases align to TRBD1. This CDR3 has 16 residues. Per germline, CDR1 DFQATT and CDR2 SNEGSKA (reference sequence). The CDR3 loop reads CSTRDPRQGGADTQYF. In nucleotides, the CDR3 is TGCAGTACTAGAGATCCTCGACAGGGGGGGGCTGATACGCAGTATTTT.

As regards this clonotype: Since no conserved phenylalanine or tryptophan closes the CDR3, a read error is the likely cause. The DNA of the CDR3 is TGCACCAGCAGCCAAGTGGGCGAGGGGGTTGAGCAGTTCTTA. Its protein is CTSSQVGEGVEQFL. The rearrangement links TRBV4-1 to TRBJ2-1; D perhaps matches TRBD1 (6 bases). The CDR3 consists of 14 residues. Germline values: CDR1 MGHRA, CDR2 YSYEKL.

The rearrangement links TRBV12-3 or TRBV12-4 to TRBJ2-2; 10 positions agree with TRBD2. The CDR3 runs to 14 residues. After removal of 7 bases from V and 9 bases from J, the junction contained 8 bases not matched to a gene. CDR3 sequence reads: CASTWNSGGRELFF. DNA of the CDR3: TGTGCCAGCACCTGGAATAGCGGGGGGAGGGAGCTGTTTTTT.

A note on this clonotype: Its ends do not fully match the called genes, so a read error is possible. The chain carries TRBV6-2 or TRBV6-3 and TRBJ2-1; TRBD2 agrees at 8 bases. Germline CDR1 MNHEY, CDR2 SVGEGT. The CDR3 has 15 residues. CDR3 bases: TGTACCAGCAAACCGGGACTAGGCAATACCAATGAGCAGTTCTTC. Its protein is CTSKPGLGNTNEQFF.

Comments on this clonotype: Being one base from a much bigger clone, this may be a read error. This chain connects TRBV7-3 to TRBJ2-1; D ambiguous. Germline V lookup: CDR1 SGHTA, CDR2 FQGTGA. Deletions cut 4 bases from V and 6 bases from J, with 10 bases between. The CDR3 is 13 amino acids. This CDR3 is CASSYGVANEQFF. In DNA form, the CDR3 reads TGTGCCAGCAGCTATGGGGTGGCCAATGAGCAGTTCTTC.

In regard to this clonotype: The junction departs from the called germline gene at one end, perhaps through a read error. The chain has TRBV6-5 and TRBJ1-2; TRBD1 agrees at 10 bases. The CDR3 runs 17 residues. From germline, CDR1 is MNHEY and CDR2 SVGAGI. In DNA form, the CDR3 reads TGTACCAGCAGTTACACTTTGACAGGGGGCGGTTACTATGGCTACACCTTC. It is translated as CTSSYTLTGGGYYGYTF.

Comment on this clonotype: Relative to the germline gene, one junction end is altered; a read error may explain this. J is TRBJ2-2 and V is TRBV5-5; perhaps TRBD2 as D (6 bases). CDR1 and CDR2 (germline): SGHKS, YYEKEE (reference sequence). This CDR3 comprises 17 residues. The DNA of the CDR3 is TGTCCCAGCAGCTTGGTTGGTAGCAGGAGGGGCGCCGGGGAGCTGTTTTTT. Protein sequence: CPSSLVGSRRGAGELFF.

Notes on this clonotype: Because the CDR3 is missing its conserved closing phenylalanine or tryptophan, this is likely a read error. The DNA is left out, because the CDR3 cannot be placed on it with certainty; the CDR3 is given as TCRdb lists it. The chain combines TRBV6-2 or TRBV6-3 with TRBJ1-1; the listed D gene, TRBD1, was not tested against the DNA. 15 amino acids form the CDR3, both terminal residues included. CDR1 and CDR2 (germline): MNHEY, SVGEGT. This CDR3 reads CASSKRGSGVTEALL.

A note on this clonotype: A junction boundary mismatches the germline segment, possibly from a read error. J is TRBJ1-1 and V is TRBV18, with D tentatively TRBD1 (5 bases). CDR1 is KGHSH, CDR2 LQKENI, per germline. The CDR3 is 14 residues long. The CDR3 DNA reads as TGTGCCAGGTCACCACTCCCAGGGAAGACTGAAGCCTTCTTT. Encoded protein: CARSPLPGKTEAFF.

About this clonotype: A much larger clone is a single base away; this may be a read error. The chain couples TRBV7-2 to TRBJ1-3; D is undetermined. The CDR3 is 17 residues long. Trimming left V 5 bases short and J 2 bases short, with 19 bases between. Per the germline V gene, CDR1 is SGHTA and CDR2 is FQGNSA. CDR3 sequence (DNA): TGTGCCAGCAGCCCCACAAGGGTCTTACCGACTGGAAACACCATATATTTT. Amino acid sequence: CASSPTRVLPTGNTIYF. Filled out from reference TRBV7-2 and TRBJ1-3, the complete variable domain reads GAGVSQSPSNKVTEKGKDVELRCDPISGHTALYWYRQSLGQGLEFLIYFQGNSAPDKSGLPSDRFSAERTGGSVSTLTIQRTQQEDSAVYLCASSPTRVLPTGNTIYFGEGSWLTVV.

This clonotype was detected only a few times. The rearrangement joins TRBV2 to TRBJ2-4, with a weak D call TRBD2 (5 bases). The V end lost 8 bases, the J end lost 4 bases, and 12 bases lay between the germline ends. Looked up from germline, CDR1 is SNHLY and CDR2 is FYNNEI. CDR3 length: 13 residues. The CDR3 here is CASQRTEKNIQYF. CDR3 nucleotides: TGTGCCAGCCAGAGGACTGAAAAAAACATTCAGTACTTC.

Comments on this clonotype: This CDR3 is missing its conserved last phenylalanine or tryptophan, likely due to a read error. It is unclear where the CDR3 begins or ends on the DNA, so no DNA is shown, and the CDR3 is as TCRdb lists it. The CDR3 spells CASSSIRLAGSEPNKETQYL. The chain couples TRBV6-2 or TRBV6-3 to TRBJ2-5; TRBD2, the D gene given by the table, was not confirmed from the DNA. The germline V gene encodes CDR1 MNHEY and CDR2 SVGEGT. Both ends counted, the CDR3 spans 20 residues.

The chain couples TRBV29-1 to TRBJ2-3, with 9 bases aligning to TRBD2. Losses at the gene ends were 7 bases for V and 0 bases for J; bases not matched to a gene: 5. Germline-derived CDR1 and CDR2 are SQVTM and ANQGSEA. The CDR3 is 14 amino acids. CDR3 region: CSAVGTSSTDTQYF. CDR3 DNA: TGCAGCGCCGTCGGGACTAGCAGCACAGATACGCAGTATTTT.

In this sample, this clonotype turned up once. One end of the junction does not line up with germline, which may come from a read error. J is TRBJ2-6 and V is TRBV6-2 or TRBV6-3; D unresolved. This CDR3 contains 16 residues. The germline gives CDR1 MNHEY, CDR2 SVGEGT. CDR3 residues: CASSYSGGSWANVLTF. The CDR3 region has the DNA TGTGCCAGCAGTTACTCGGGCGGCTCTTGGGCCAACGTCTTGACTTTC.

The chain uses TRBV5-6 and TRBJ1-1; no clear D. The V end lost 4 bases, the J end lost 7 bases, and 17 bases lay between the germline ends. The CDR3 has 14 amino acids. Germline V CDR1 and CDR2: SGHDT, YYEEEE. The CDR3 region is CASSPGFGGSEAFF. The DNA of the CDR3 is TGTGCCAGCAGCCCCGGTTTTGGTGGGAGTGAAGCTTTCTTT.

As to this clonotype: The CDR3 carries no conserved terminal phenylalanine or tryptophan, so it likely arises from a read error. CDR3 residues: CASSFGSISRDEQFL. The CDR3 nucleotides are TGTGCCAGCAGTTTCGGAAGCATAAGTAGGGATGAGCAGTTCTTA. The chain employs TRBV12-3 or TRBV12-4 and TRBJ2-1, with no clear D. CDR3 size: 15 residues. V was clipped by 3 bases and J by 8 bases, with 17 bases between them.

Notes on this clonotype: Possible read error: a much larger clone is one base away. The conserved phenylalanine or tryptophan normally closing the CDR3 is absent here, so this likely arose from a read error. The CDR3 nucleotides are TGCGCCAGCAGCTTCGGCACCTGGACCTACGAGCAGTACTTA. Translated, it gives CASSFGTWTYEQYL. This chain connects TRBV5-1 to TRBJ2-7; D gene uncertain. CDR1 SGHRS and CDR2 YFSETQ come from the germline V gene. This CDR3 contains 14 residues. V gave up 2 bases and J gave up 2 bases, with 11 bases separating them.

To note about this clonotype: Germline is not matched at one junction end, which may reflect a read error. This chain links TRBV11-2 with TRBJ1-4, with D perhaps TRBD1 (6 bases). The CDR3 covers 15 residues. Germline CDR1 is SGHAT and CDR2 is FQNNGV. The CDR3 loop reads CACTSRRDTSEKLFF. DNA of the CDR3: TGTGCCTGCACCTCTAGAAGGGACACTAGTGAAAAACTGTTTTTT.

This clonotype was observed a single time. An end of the junction does not agree with germline; a read error may underlie this. This chain joins TRBV4-3 and TRBJ2-2; D is uncertain. In germline, CDR1 is LGHNA, CDR2 YSLEER. The CDR3 sequence is 16 residues long. The CDR3 nucleotides read TGCGCCAGCAGCCAGTATGTGGGTGCGAACACCGAGGAGCTGTTTTTT. It is translated as CASSQYVGANTEELFF.

Worth noting for this clonotype: A read error may explain this, as a much larger clone is one base away. The conserved phenylalanine or tryptophan is not found at the CDR3 terminus, so this likely reflects a read error. The gene calls are TRBV5-1 and TRBJ1-6, with a possible D match to TRBD1 (5 bases). Trimming pared 7 bases from V and 7 bases from J, leaving 15 bases between. Germline V gene sequence: CDR1 SGHRS, CDR2 YFSETQ. This CDR3 is built from 14 residues. In nucleotides, the CDR3 is TGCGCCAGCGGATCCGGGACTACGAATTCACCCCTCCACATT. Residues: CASGSGTTNSPLHI.

In the case of this clonotype: A read error may produce the germline difference seen at one junction end. V usage is TRBV7-8 and J usage is TRBJ2-2; 11 bases fit TRBD2. In germline, CDR1 is SGHVS, CDR2 FQNEAQ. This CDR3 comprises 19 residues. The CDR3: CASSVARLAGTGNTGELFF. The CDR3 DNA follows: TGTGCCAGCAGCGTAGCGCGACTAGCGGGGACTGGGAACACCGGGGAGTTGTTTTTT.